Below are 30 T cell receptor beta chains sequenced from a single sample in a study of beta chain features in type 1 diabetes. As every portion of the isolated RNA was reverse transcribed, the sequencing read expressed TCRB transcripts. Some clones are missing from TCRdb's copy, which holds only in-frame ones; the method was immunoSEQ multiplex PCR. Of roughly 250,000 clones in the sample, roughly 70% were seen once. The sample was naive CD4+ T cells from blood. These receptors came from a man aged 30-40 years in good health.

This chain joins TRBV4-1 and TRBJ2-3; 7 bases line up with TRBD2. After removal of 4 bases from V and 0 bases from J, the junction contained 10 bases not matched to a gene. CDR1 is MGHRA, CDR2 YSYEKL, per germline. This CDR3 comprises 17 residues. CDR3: CASSLPPGGYSTDTQYF. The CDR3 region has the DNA TGCGCCAGCAGCCTCCCCCCGGGGGGATATAGCACAGATACGCAGTATTTT.

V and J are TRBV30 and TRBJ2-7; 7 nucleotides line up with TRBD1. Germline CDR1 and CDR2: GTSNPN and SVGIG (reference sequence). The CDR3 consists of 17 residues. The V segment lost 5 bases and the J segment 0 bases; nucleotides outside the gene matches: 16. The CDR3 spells CAWSRSTGVRRSYEQYF. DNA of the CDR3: TGTGCCTGGTCCCGATCTACAGGGGTCAGACGCTCCTACGAGCAGTACTTC.

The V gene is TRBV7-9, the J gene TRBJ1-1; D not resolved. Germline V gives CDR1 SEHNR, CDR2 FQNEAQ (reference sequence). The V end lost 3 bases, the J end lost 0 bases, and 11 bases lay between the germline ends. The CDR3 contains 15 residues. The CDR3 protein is CASSFPDLLNTEAFF. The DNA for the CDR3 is TGTGCCAGCAGCTTCCCGGATTTGCTGAACACTGAAGCTTTCTTT.

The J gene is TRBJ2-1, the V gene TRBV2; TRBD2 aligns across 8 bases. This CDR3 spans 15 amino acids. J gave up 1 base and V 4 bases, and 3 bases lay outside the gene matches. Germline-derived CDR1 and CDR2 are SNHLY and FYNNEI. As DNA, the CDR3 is TGTGCCAGCAGTGTAACTAGCGGTTCCTACAATGAGCAGTTCTTC. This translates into CASSVTSGSYNEQFF.

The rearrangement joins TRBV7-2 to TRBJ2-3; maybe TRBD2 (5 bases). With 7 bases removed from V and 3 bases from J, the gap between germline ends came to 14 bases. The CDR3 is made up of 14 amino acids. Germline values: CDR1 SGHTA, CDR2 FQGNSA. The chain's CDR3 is CASTKSGLTDTQYF. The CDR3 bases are TGTGCCAGCACCAAGAGCGGCCTTACAGATACGCAGTATTTT.

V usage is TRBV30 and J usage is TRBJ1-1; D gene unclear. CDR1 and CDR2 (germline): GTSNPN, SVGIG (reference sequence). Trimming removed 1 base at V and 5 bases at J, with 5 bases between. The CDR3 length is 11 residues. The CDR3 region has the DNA TGTGCCTGGAGTGAGTTGACTGAAGCTTTCTTT. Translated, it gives CAWSELTEAFF.

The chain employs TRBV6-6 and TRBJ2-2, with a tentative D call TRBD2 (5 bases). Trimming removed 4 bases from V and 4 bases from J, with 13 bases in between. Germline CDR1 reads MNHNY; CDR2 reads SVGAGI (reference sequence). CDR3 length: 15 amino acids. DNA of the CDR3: TGTGCCAGCAGTTTCATCAGCGGTCCCACCGGGGAGCTGTTTTTT. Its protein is CASSFISGPTGELFF.

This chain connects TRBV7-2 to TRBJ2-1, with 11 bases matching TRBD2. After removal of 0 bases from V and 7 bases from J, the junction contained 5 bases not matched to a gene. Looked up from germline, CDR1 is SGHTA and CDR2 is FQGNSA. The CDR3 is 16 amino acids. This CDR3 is CASSLAWRTSGNEQFF. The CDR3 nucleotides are TGTGCCAGCAGCTTAGCGTGGAGGACTAGCGGGAATGAGCAGTTCTTC.

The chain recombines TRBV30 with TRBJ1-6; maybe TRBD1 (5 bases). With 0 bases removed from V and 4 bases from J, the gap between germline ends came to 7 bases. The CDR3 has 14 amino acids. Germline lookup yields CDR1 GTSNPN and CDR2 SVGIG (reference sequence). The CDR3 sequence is CAWSVTEYNSPLHF. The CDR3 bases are TGTGCCTGGAGTGTGACAGAATATAATTCACCCCTCCACTTT.

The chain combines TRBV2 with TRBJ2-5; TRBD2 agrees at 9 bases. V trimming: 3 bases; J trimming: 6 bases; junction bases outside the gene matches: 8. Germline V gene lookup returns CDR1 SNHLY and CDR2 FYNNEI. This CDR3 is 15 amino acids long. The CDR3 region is CASSESSGRSKTQYF. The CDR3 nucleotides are TGTGCCAGCAGTGAGAGTAGCGGGAGAAGTAAGACCCAGTACTTC.

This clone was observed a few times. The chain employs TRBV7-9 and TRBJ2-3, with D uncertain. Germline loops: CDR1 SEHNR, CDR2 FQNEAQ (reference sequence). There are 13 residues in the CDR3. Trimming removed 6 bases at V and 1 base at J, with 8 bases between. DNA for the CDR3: TGTGCCAGCAGGTTACCAGGCACAGATACGCAGTATTTT. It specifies CASRLPGTDTQYF. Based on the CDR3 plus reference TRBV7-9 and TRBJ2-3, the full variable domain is DTGVSQNPRHKITKRGQNVTFRCDPISEHNRLYWYRQTLGQGPEFLTYFQNEAQLEKSRLLSDRFSAERPKGSFSTLEIQRTEQGDSAMYLCASRLPGTDTQYFGPGTRLTVL.

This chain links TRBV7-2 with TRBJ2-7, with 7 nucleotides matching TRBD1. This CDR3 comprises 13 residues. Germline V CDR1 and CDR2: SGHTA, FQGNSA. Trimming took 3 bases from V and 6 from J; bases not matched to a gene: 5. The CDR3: CASSLGQNGEQYF. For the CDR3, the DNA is TGTGCCAGCAGCTTGGGACAGAACGGCGAGCAGTACTTC.

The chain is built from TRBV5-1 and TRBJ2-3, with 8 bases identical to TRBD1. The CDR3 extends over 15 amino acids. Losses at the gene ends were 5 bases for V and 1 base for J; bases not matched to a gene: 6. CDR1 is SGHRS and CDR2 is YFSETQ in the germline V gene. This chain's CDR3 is CASSSGQGGTDTQYF. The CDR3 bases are TGCGCCAGCAGTTCCGGACAGGGTGGCACAGATACGCAGTATTTT.

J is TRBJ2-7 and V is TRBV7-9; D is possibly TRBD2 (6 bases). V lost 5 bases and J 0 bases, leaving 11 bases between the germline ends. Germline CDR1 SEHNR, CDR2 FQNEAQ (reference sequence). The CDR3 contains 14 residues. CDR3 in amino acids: CASSASGSSYEQYF. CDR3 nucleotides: TGTGCCAGCAGCGCTTCCGGGAGCTCCTACGAGCAGTACTTC.

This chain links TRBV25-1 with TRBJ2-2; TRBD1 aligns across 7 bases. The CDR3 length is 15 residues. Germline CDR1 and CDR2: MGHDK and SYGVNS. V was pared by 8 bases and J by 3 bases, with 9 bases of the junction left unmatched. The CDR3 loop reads CASSGWTGDTGELFF. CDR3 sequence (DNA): TGTGCCAGCTCCGGATGGACAGGAGACACCGGGGAGCTGTTTTTT.

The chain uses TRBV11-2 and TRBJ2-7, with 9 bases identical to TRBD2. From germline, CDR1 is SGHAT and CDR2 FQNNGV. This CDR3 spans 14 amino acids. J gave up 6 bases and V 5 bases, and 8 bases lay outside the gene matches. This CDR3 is CASSPLAGAGEQYF. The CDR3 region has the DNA TGTGCCAGCAGCCCGTTAGCGGGAGCCGGCGAGCAGTACTTC.

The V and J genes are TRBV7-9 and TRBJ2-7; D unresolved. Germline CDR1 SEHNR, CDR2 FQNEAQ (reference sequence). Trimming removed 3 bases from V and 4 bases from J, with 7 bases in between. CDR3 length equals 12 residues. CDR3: CASSFLGYEQYF. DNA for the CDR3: TGTGCCAGCAGCTTTCTGGGGTACGAGCAGTACTTC.

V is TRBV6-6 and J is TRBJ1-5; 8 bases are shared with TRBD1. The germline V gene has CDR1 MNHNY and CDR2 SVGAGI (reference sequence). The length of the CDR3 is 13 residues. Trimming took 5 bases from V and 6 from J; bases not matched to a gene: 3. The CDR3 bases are TGTGCCAGCAGTCCCGGGACAGGTCAGCCCCAGCATTTT. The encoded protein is CASSPGTGQPQHF.

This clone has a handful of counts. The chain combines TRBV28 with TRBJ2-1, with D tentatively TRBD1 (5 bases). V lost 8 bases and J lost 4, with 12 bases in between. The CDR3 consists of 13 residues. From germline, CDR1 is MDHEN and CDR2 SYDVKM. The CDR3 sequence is CASLRQNYNEQFF. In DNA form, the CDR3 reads TGTGCCAGCCTGAGACAGAATTACAATGAGCAGTTCTTC.

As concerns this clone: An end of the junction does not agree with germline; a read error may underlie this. As DNA, the CDR3 is TGTGCCAGCAGTTTAGCCGGGACTGTAAATGAGCAGTTCTTC. Protein: CASSLAGTVNEQFF. The rearrangement joins TRBV13 to TRBJ2-1, with D possibly matching TRBD2 (6 bases). Germline values: CDR1 PRHDT, CDR2 FYEKMQ (reference sequence). The CDR3 consists of 14 residues.

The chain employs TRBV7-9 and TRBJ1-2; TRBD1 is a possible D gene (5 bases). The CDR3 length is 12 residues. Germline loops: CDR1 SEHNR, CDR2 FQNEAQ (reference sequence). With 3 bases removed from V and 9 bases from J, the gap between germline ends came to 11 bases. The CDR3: CASSFGRDRYTF. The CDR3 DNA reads TGTGCCAGCAGCTTCGGCAGGGACCGCTACACCTTC.

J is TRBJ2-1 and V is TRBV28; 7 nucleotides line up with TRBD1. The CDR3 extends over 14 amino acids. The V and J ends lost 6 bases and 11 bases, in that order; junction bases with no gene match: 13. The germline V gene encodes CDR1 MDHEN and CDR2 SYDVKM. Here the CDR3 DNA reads TGTGCCAGCAGCCGATCCCGATACAGGGGTCAGCAGTTCTTC. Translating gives CASSRSRYRGQQFF.

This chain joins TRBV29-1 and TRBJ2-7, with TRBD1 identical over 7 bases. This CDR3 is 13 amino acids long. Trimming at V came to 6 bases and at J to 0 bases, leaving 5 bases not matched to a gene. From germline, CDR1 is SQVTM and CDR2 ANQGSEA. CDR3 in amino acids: CSVRGQYSYEQYF. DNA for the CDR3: TGCAGCGTCCGGGGACAGTACTCCTACGAGCAGTACTTC.

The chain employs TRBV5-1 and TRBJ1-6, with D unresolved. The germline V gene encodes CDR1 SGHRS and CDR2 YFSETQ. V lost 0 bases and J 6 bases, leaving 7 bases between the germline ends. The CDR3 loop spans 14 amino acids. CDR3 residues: CASSLEGLNSPLHF. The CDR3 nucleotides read TGCGCCAGCAGCTTGGAAGGGCTTAATTCACCCCTCCACTTT.

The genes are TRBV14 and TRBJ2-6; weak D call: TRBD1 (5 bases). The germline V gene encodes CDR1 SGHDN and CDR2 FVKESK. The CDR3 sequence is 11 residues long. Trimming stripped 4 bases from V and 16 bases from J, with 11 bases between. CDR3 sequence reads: CASSLGAALTF. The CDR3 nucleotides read TGTGCCAGCAGCCTTGGGGCCGCTCTGACTTTC.

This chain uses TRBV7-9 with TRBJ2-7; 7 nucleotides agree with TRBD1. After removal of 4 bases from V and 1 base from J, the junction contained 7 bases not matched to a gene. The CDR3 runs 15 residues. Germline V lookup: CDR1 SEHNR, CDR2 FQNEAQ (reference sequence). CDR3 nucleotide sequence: TGTGCCAGCAGCTGGATACAGGGGTGGTCCTACGAGCAGTACTTC. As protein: CASSWIQGWSYEQYF.

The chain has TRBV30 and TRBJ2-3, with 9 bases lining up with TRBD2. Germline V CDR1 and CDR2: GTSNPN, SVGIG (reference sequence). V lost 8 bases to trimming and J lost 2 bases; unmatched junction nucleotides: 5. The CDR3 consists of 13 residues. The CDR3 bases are TGTGCCGGTAGCGGGGGCCACACAGATACGCAGTATTTT. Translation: CAGSGGHTDTQYF.

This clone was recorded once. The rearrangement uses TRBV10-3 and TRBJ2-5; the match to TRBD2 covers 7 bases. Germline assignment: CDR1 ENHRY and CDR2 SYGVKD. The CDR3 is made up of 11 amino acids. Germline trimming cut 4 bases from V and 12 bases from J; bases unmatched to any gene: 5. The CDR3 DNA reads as TGTGCCATCAGTGCCGACGGGACTAAGTACTTC. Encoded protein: CAISADGTKYF.

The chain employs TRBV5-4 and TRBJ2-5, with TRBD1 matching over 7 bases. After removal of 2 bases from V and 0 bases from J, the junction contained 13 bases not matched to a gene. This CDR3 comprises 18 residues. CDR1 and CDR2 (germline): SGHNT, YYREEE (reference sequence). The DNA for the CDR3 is TGTGCCAGCAGCTTCTATTCTTGGGGACAGAAGTACCAAGAGACCCAGTACTTC. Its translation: CASSFYSWGQKYQETQYF.

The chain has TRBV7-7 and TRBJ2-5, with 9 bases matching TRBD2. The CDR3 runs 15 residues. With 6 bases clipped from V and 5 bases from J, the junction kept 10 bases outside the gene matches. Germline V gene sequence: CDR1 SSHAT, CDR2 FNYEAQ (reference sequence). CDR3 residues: CASSSISGSAETQYF. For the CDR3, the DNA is TGTGCCAGCAGTTCCATTAGCGGGAGTGCGGAGACCCAGTACTTC.